This TCR beta chain was sequenced in a study of blood T cell repertoires in COVID-19. Assay: immunoSEQ multiplex PCR; the TCRdb copy retains only in-frame clones and omits some. This sample yields roughly 250,000 clones, of which 85% to 90% are seen a single time; roughly 3.3% belongs to the top ten. Sequenced: peripheral blood. This clonotype was sampled from a woman in her forties with acute or convalescent COVID-19.

The CDR3 loop reads CASSPMDGLNQPQHF. In nucleotides, the CDR3 is TGTGCCAGCTCACCAATGGACGGACTCAATCAGCCCCAGCATTTT. The gene calls are TRBV18 and TRBJ1-5; D not certain. Trimming stripped 2 bases from V and 3 bases from J, with 11 bases between. The CDR3 is 15 amino acids. Germline CDR1 reads KGHSH; CDR2 reads LQKENI.